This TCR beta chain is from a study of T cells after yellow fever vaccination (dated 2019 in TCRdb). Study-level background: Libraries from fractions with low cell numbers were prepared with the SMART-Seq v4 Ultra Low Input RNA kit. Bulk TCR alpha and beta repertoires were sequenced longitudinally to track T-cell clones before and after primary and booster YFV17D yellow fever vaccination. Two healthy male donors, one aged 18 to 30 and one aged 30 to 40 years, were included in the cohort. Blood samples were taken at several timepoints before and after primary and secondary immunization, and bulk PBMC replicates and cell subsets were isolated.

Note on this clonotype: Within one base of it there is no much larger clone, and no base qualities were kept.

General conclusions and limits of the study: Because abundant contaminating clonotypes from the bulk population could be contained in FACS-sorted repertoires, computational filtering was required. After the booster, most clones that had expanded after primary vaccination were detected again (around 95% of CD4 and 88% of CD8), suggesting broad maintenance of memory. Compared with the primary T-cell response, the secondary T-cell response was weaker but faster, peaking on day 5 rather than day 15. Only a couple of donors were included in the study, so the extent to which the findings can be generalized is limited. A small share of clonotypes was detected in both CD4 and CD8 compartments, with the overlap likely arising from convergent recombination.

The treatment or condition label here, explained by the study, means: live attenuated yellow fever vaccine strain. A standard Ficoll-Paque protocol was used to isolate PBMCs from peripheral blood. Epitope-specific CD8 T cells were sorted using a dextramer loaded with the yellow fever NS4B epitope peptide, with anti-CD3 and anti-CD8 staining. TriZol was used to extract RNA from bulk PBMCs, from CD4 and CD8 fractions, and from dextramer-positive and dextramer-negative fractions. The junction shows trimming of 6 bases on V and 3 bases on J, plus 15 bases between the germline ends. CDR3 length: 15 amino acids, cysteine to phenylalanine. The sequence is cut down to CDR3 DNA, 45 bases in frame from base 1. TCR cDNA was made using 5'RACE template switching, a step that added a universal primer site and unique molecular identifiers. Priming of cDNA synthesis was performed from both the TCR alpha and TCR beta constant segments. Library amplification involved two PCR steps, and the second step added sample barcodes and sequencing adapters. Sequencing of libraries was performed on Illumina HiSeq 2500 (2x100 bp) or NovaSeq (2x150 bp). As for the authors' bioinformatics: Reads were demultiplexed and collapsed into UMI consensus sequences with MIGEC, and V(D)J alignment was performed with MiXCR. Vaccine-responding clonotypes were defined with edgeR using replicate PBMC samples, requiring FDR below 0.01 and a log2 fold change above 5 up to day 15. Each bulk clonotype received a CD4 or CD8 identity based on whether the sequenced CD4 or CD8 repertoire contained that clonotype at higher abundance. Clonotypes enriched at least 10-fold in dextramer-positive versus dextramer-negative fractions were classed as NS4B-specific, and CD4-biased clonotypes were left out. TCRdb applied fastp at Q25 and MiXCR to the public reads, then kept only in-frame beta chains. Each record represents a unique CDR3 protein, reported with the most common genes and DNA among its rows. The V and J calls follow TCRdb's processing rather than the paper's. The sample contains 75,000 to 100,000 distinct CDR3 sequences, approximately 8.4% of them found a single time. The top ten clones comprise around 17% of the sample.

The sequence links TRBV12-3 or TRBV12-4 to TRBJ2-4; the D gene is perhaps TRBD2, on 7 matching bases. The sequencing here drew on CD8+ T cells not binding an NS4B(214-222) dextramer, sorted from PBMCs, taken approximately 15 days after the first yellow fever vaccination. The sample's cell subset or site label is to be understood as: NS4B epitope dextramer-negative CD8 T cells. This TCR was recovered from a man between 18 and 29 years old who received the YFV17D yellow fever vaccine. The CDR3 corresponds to CASRGRGGGKNIQYF. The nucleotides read TGTGCCAGCAGGGGACGAGGGGGGGGCAAAAACATTCAGTACTTC.